This T cell receptor beta chain stems from a study of molecular identifiers for immune sequencing clone quantification. General study results and limits: Spiked Jurkat TCR RNA equivalent to one cell reportedly surfaced among roughly 910,000 naive cells. Clones above 20 RNA copies held over 97% of effector molecules, under 1% in naive cells.

V shed 1 base and J shed 4 bases, with 7 bases lying between them. Germline CDR1 is LNHDA and CDR2 is SQIVND (reference sequence). The CDR3 has 13 amino acids. TCRdb re-analysed the PCR reads in MiXCR, keeping a single row per CDR3 protein. The table lists 600,000 to 650,000 distinct CDR3 sequences, about 20% of them singletons, with roughly 0.83% in the top ten. This clonotype was observed a few times. Its target is unknown. The sequencing sample was made of naive CD8+ T cells from blood, with Jurkat cell RNA spiked in. As to subset: FACS-sorted CD8+CD4-CCR7+CD45RA+ naive T cells. The TCR sequence derives from a human donor in good health. Some libraries in this study had Jurkat cell RNA spiked in. This chain connects TRBV19 to TRBJ1-2; no reliable D call. The CDR3 bases are TGTGCCAGTAGTATAGGGGATACCTATGGCTACACCTTC. Its protein is CASSIGDTYGYTF.